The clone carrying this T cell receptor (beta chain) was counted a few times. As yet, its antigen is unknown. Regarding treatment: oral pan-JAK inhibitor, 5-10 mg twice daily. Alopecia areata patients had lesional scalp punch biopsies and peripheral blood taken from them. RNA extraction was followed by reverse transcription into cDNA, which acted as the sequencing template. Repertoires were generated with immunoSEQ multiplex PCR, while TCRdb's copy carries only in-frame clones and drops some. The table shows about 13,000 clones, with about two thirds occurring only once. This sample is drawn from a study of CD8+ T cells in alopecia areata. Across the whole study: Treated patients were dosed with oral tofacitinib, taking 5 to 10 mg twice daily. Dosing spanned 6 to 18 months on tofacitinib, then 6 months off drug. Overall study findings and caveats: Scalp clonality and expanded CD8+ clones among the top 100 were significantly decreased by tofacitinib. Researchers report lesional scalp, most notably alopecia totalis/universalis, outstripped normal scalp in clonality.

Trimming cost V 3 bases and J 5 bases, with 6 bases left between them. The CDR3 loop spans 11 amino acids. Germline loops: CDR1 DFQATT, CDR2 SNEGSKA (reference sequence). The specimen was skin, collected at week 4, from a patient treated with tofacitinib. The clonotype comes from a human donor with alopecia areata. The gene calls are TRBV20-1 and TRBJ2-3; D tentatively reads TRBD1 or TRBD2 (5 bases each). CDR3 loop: CSASGGDTQYF. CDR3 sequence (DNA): TGCAGTGCTAGTGGGGGAGATACGCAGTATTTT.